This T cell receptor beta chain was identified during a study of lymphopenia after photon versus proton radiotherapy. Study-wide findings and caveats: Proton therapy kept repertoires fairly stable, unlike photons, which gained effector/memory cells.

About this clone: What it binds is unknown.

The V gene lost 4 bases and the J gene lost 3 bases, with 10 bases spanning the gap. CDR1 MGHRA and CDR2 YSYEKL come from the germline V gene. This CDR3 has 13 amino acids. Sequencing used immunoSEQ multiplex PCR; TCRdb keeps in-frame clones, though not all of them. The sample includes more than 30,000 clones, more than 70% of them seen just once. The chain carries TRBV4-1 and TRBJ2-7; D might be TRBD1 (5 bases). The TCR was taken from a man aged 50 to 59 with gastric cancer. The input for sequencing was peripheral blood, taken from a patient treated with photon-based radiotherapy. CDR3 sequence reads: CASSPTGNYEQYF. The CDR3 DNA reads TGCGCCAGCAGCCCAACAGGTAACTACGAGCAGTACTTC.